These T cell receptor beta chains were read from a single sample in a study of cytomegalovirus exposure and HLA in healthy donors. Clones were read by immunoSEQ multiplex PCR, and TCRdb kept only the in-frame ones, dropping some. The data show 180,000 or so clones, 75% to 85% seen once. The sequenced sample consisted of PBMCs. Source of these receptors: a man between 18 and 35 years old in good health and CMV-seronegative. The CDR3 runs from the conserved cysteine through the conserved F or W. Fields, in order: clone size, V gene, CDR3 length, J gene, D gene, CDR3 protein, CDR3 DNA. A D gene is named only where the DNA matches it firmly. Not every row has a clone size; where given, it reads once, few, many or a size class.

>NA|TRBV29-1|14|TRBJ1-2|TRBD1
CSAPTTQGAGGYTF
TGCAGCGCCCCTACAACTCAGGGGGCAGGTGGCTACACCTTC
>NA|TRBV5-1|13|TRBJ2-7|TRBD2
CASSLVAGDEQYF
TGCGCCAGCAGCTTGGTTGCGGGAGACGAGCAGTACTTC
>NA|TRBV7-2|14|TRBJ2-7|NA
CASSHLEDSYEQYF
TGTGCCAGCAGCCACCTGGAGGACAGCTACGAGCAGTACTTC
>NA|TRBV9|14|TRBJ1-2|TRBD1
CASSGQGFSYGYTF
TGTGCCAGCAGCGGACAGGGGTTCTCCTATGGCTACACCTTC
>NA|TRBV11-3|16|TRBJ1-2|TRBD1
CASSLDRDRGPYGYTF
TGTGCCAGCAGCTTAGACCGGGACAGGGGACCCTATGGCTACACCTTC
>NA|TRBV18|13|TRBJ1-1|NA
CASSWEVHTEAFF
TGTGCCAGCTCATGGGAGGTTCACACTGAAGCTTTCTTT
>NA|TRBV4-3|17|TRBJ2-1|TRBD2
CASSQEMSLAGGNEQFF
TGCGCCAGCAGCCAAGAGATGTCGCTAGCGGGAGGAAATGAGCAGTTCTTC
>NA|TRBV4-2|16|TRBJ2-1|TRBD2
CASSQEGTSGYNEQFF
TGTGCCAGCAGCCAAGAAGGGACTAGCGGCTACAATGAGCAGTTCTTC
>NA|TRBV7-2|15|TRBJ2-2|TRBD1
CASSSGTGVAGELFF
TGTGCCAGCAGCTCCGGGACAGGGGTCGCCGGGGAGCTGTTTTTT
>NA|TRBV4-3|15|TRBJ2-5|NA
CASSRVGGPQETQYF
TGCGCCAGCAGCAGGGTCGGGGGGCCCCAAGAGACCCAGTACTTC
>few|TRBV4-3|13|TRBJ1-1|NA
CASSRGTNTEAFF
TGCGCCAGCAGCCGGGGCACGAACACTGAAGCTTTCTTT
>NA|TRBV4-3|17|TRBJ2-1|TRBD2
CASSQGNLAETYNEQFF
TGCGCCAGCAGCCAAGGTAATCTAGCGGAGACCTACAATGAGCAGTTCTTC
>NA|TRBV5-7|14|TRBJ1-1|NA
CASSTFNSNTEAFF
TGTGCCAGCAGCACATTCAACAGCAACACTGAAGCTTTCTTT
>once|TRBV6-6|15|TRBJ1-3|TRBD1
CASSHGTGNGNTIYF
TGTGCCAGCAGTCATGGGACAGGGAACGGAAACACCATATATTTT
>NA|TRBV5-1|18|TRBJ2-2|NA
CASSLVPHPGGRTGELFF
TGCGCCAGCAGCTTGGTTCCGCATCCCGGGGGTCGGACCGGGGAGCTGTTTTTT
>NA|TRBV20-1|10|TRBJ1-1|NA
CSAGDSEAFF
TGCAGTGCCGGGGACTCTGAAGCTTTCTTT
>NA|TRBV18|14|TRBJ2-1|NA
CASSPQPTYNEQFF
TGTGCCAGCTCACCACAGCCAACCTACAATGAGCAGTTCTTC
>NA|TRBV7-6|13|TRBJ1-1|NA
CASSSREGTEAFF
TGTGCCAGCAGCTCTCGCGAGGGCACTGAAGCTTTCTTT
>NA|TRBV4-3|13|TRBJ1-2|NA
CASSHPDRCGYTF
TGCGCCAGCAGCCATCCCGACAGATGTGGCTACACCTTC
>NA|TRBV18|13|TRBJ1-1|NA
CASSPGRTREAFF
TGTGCCAGCTCACCGGGGAGAACTCGTGAAGCTTTCTTT
>NA|TRBV11-2|15|TRBJ1-1|NA
CASSPPGPWNTEAFF
TGTGCCAGCAGCCCCCCTGGCCCCTGGAACACTGAAGCTTTCTTT
>NA|TRBV5-1|14|TRBJ2-3|NA
CASSLGGYTDTQYF
TGCGCCAGCAGCTTGGGGGGCTACACAGATACGCAGTATTTT
>NA|TRBV18|14|TRBJ2-3|TRBD2
CASHKRESTDTQYF
TGTGCCAGCCACAAGCGGGAGAGCACAGATACGCAGTATTTT